This T cell receptor (beta chain) came from a study of control samples from healthy donors and cancer patients. Data came from immunoSEQ multiplex PCR; TCRdb stores just in-frame clones and leaves some out. The data show about 220,000 clones, roughly 94% seen once. Germline-derived CDR1 and CDR2 are MDHEN and SYDVKM. The length of the CDR3 is 14 residues. Trimming left V 7 bases short and J 1 base short, with 13 bases between. This receptor was identified in a man aged 50 to 60 in good health. Sequencing was carried out using blood. This rearrangement joins TRBV28 to TRBJ1-1; D is uncertain. DNA for the CDR3: TGTGCCAGCATCGAGTATCGTCCGAACACTGAAGCTTTCTTT. Translating gives CASIEYRPNTEAFF.